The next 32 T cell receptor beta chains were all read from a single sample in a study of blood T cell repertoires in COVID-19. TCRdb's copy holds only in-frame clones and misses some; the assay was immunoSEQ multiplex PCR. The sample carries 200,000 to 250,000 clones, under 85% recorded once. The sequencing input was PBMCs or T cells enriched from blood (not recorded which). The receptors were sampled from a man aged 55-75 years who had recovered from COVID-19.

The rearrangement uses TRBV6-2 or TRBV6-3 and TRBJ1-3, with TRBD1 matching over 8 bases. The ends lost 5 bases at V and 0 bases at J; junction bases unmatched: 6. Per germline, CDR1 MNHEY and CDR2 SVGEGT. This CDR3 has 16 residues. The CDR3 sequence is CASSDRTGSSGNTIYF. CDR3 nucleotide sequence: TGTGCCAGCAGTGACCGGACAGGGTCCTCTGGAAACACCATATATTTT.

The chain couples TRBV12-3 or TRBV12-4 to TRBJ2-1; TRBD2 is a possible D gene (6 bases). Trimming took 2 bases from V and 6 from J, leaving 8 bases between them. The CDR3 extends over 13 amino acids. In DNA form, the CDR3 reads TGTGCCAGCAGTTTAACCGGGGGCAATGAGCAGTTCTTC. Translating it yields CASSLTGGNEQFF.

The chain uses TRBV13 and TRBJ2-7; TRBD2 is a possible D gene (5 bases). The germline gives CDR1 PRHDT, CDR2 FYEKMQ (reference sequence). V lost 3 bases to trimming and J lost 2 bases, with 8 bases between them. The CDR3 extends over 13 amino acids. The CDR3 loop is CASSFEGTYEQYF. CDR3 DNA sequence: TGTGCCAGCAGCTTTGAGGGAACCTACGAGCAGTACTTC.

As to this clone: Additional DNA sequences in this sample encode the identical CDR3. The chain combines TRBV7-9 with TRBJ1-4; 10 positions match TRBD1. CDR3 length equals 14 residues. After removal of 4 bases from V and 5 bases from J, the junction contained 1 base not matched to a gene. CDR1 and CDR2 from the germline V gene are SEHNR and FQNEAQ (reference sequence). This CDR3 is CASSSDRGNEKLFF. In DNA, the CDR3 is TGTGCCAGCAGCTCGGACAGGGGGAATGAAAAACTGTTTTTT. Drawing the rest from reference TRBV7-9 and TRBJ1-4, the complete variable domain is DTGVSQNPRHKITKRGQNVTFRCDPISEHNRLYWYRQTLGQGPEFLTYFQNEAQLEKSRLLSDRFSAERPKGSFSTLEIQRTEQGDSAMYLCASSSDRGNEKLFFGSGTQLSVL.

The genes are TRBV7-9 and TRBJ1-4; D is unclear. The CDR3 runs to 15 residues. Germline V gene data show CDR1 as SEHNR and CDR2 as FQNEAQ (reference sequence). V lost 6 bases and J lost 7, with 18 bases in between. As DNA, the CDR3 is TGTGCCAGCAGTTCTACCATGGTCCCTGTTGAAAAACTGTTTTTT. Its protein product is CASSSTMVPVEKLFF.

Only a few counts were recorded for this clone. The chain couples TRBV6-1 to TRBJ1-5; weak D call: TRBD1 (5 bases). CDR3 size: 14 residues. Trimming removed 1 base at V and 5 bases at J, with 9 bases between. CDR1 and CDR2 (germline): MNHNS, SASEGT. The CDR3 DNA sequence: TGTGCCAGCAGTGAAGAAGGGGCCCATCAGCCCCAGCATTTT. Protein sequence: CASSEEGAHQPQHF.

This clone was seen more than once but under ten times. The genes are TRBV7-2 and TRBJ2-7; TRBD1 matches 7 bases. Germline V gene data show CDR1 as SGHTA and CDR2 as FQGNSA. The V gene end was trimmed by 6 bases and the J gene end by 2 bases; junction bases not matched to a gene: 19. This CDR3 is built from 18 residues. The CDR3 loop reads CASSLLGGPTGTTYEQYF. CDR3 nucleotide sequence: TGTGCCAGCAGTTTACTAGGGGGCCCGACAGGGACGACCTACGAGCAGTACTTC.

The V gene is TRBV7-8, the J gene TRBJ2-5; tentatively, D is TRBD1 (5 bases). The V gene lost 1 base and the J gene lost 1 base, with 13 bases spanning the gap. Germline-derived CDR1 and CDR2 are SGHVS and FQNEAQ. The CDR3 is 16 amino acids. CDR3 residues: CASSLVTGRGQETQYF. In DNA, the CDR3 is TGTGCCAGCAGCTTAGTCACCGGTAGGGGCCAAGAGACCCAGTACTTC.

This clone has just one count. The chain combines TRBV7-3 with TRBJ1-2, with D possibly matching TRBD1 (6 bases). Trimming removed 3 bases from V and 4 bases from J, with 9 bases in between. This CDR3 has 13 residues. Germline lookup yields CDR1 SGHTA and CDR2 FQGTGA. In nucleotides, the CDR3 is TGTGCCAGCAGCTTTAGGGGGTTCTATGGCTACACCTTC. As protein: CASSFRGFYGYTF.

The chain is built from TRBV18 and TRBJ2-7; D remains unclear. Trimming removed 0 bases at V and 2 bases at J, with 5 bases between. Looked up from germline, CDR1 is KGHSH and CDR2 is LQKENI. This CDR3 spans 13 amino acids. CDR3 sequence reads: CASSPPEAYEQYF. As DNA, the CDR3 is TGTGCCAGCTCACCACCAGAGGCCTACGAGCAGTACTTC. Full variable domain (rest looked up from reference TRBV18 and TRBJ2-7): NAGVMQNPRHLVRRRGQEARLRCSPMKGHSHVYWYRQLPEEGLKFMVYLQKENIIDESGMPKERFSAEFPKEGPSILRIQQVVRGDSAAYFCASSPPEAYEQYFGPGTRLTVT.

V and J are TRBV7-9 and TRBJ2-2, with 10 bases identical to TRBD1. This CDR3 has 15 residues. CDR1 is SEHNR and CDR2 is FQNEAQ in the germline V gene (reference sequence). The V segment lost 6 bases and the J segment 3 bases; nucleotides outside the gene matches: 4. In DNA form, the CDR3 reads TGTGCCAGCAGGTCCGGGACAGGGGACACCGGGGAGCTGTTTTTT. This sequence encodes CASRSGTGDTGELFF.

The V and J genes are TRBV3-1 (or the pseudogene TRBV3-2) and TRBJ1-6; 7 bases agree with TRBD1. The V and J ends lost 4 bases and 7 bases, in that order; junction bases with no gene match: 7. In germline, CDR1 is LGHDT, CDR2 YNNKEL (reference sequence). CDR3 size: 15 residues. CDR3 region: CASSRTGAENSPLHF. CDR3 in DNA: TGTGCCAGCAGCCGAACAGGGGCAGAGAATTCACCCCTCCACTTT.

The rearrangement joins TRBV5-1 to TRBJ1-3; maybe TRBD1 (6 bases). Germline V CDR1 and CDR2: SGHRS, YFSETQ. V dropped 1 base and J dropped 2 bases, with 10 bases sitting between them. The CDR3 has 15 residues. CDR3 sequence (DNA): TGCGCCAGCAGCTTGACACAGGGTGCTGGAAACACCATATATTTT. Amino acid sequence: CASSLTQGAGNTIYF.

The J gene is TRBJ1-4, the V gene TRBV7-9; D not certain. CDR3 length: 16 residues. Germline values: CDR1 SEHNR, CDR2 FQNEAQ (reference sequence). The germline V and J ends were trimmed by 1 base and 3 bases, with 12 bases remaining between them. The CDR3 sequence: CASSLGVTEANEKLFF. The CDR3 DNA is TGTGCCAGCAGCTTAGGGGTCACGGAGGCTAATGAAAAACTGTTTTTT.

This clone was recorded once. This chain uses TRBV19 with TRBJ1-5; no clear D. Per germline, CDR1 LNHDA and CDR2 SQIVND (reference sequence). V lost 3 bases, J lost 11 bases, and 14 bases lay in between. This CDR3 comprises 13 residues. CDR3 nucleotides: TGTGCCAGTAGTATTGGAAGGTCCGGGTCCCAGCATTTT. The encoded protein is CASSIGRSGSQHF.

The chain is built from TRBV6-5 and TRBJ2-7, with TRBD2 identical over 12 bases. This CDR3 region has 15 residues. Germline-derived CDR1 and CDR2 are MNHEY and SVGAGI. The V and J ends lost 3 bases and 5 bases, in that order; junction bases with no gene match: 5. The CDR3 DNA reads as TGTGCCAGCAGTTATTCTAGCGGGGGGGCCAACGAGCAGTACTTC. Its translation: CASSYSSGGANEQYF.

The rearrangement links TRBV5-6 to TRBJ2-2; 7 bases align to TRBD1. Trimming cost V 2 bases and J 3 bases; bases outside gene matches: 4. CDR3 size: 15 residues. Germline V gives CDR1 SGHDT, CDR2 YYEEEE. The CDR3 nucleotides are TGTGCCAGCAGCTTCCTCGACAGGGACACCGGGGAGCTGTTTTTT. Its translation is CASSFLDRDTGELFF.

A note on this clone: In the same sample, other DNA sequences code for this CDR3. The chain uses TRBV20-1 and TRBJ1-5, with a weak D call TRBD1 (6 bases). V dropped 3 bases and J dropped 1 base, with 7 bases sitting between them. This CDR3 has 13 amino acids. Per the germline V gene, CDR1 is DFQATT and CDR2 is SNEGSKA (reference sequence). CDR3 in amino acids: CSASGQSNQPQHF. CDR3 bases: TGCAGTGCTAGTGGACAGAGCAATCAGCCCCAGCATTTT.

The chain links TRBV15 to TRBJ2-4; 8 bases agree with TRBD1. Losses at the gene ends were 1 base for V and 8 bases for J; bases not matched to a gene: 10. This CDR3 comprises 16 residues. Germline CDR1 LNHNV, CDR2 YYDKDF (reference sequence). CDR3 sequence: CATSRVLQGDGDIQYF. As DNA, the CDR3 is TGTGCCACCAGCAGAGTACTACAGGGGGATGGTGACATTCAGTACTTC.

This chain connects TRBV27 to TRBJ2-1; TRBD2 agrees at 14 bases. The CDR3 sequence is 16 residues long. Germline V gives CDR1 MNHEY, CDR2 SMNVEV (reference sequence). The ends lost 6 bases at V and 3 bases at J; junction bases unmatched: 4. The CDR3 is CASSPGLAGVYNEQFF. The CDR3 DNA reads TGTGCCAGCAGCCCGGGACTAGCGGGAGTCTACAATGAGCAGTTCTTC.

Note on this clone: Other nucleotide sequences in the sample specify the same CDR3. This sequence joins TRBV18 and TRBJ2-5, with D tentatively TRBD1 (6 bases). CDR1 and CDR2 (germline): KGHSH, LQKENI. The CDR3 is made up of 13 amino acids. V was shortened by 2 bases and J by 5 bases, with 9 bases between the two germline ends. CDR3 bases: TGTGCCAGCTCACCATCCGACAGGGAGACCCAGTACTTC. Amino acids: CASSPSDRETQYF.

CDR3 nucleotides: TGTGCCAGCTCACCGGGACAGACGACCTACGAGCAGTACTTC. This encodes CASSPGQTTYEQYF. The chain is built from TRBV18 and TRBJ2-7; 7 bases line up with TRBD1. The CDR3 is 14 residues long. V shed 3 bases and J 2 bases; nucleotides not matched to a gene: 4. Germline values: CDR1 KGHSH, CDR2 LQKENI.

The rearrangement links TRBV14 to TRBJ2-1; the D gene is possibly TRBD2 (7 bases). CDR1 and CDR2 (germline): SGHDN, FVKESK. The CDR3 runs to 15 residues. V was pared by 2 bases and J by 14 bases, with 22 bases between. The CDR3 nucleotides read TGTGCCAGCAGCCAAACGGGGGGCTCGTTTTGGACGAAGTTCTTC. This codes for CASSQTGGSFWTKFF.

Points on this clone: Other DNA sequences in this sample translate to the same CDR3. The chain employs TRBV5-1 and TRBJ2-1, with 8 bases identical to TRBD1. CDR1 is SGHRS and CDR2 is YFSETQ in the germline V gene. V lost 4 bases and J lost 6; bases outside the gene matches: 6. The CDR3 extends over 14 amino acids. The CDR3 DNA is TGCGCCAGCAGCACGCGGACAGGGTCCAATGAGCAGTTCTTC. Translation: CASSTRTGSNEQFF. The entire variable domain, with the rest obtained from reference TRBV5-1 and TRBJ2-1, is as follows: KAGVTQTPRYLIKTRGQQVTLSCSPISGHRSVSWYQQTPGQGLQFLFEYFSETQRNKGNFPGRFSGRQFSNSRSEMNVSTLELGDSALYLCASSTRTGSNEQFFGPGTRLTVL.

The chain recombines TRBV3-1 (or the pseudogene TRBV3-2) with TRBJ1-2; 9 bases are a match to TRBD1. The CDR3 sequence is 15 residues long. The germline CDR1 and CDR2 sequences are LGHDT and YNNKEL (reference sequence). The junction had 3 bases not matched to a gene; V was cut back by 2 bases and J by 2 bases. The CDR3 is CASSQLGQGNYGYTF. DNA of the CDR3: TGTGCCAGCAGCCAACTGGGACAGGGAAACTATGGCTACACCTTC.

CDR3 in DNA: TGTGCCAGCAGTCCCCGACAGGCTAGGGAGCCCCAGCATTTT. This sequence encodes CASSPRQAREPQHF. This chain connects TRBV27 to TRBJ1-5, with a tentative D call TRBD1 (6 bases). Germline CDR1 reads MNHEY; CDR2 reads SMNVEV (reference sequence). The CDR3 length is 14 residues. With 5 bases removed from V and 8 bases from J, the gap between germline ends came to 16 bases.

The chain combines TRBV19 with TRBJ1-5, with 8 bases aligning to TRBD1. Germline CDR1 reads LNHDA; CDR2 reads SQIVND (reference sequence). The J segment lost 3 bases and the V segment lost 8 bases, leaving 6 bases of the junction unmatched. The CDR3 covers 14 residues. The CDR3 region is CASGDRGDNQPQHF. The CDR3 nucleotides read TGTGCCAGTGGAGACAGGGGAGACAATCAGCCCCAGCATTTT.

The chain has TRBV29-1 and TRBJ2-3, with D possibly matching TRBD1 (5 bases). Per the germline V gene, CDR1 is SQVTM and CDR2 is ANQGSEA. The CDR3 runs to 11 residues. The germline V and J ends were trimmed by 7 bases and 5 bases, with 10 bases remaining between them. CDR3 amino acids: CSGRQKDTQYF. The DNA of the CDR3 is TGCAGCGGAAGACAGAAAGATACGCAGTATTTT.

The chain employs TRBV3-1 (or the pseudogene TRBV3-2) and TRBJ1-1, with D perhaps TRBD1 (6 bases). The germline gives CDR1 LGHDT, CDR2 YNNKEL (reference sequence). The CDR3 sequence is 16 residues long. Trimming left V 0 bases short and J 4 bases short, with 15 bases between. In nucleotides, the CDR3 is TGTGCCAGCAGCCAAGATCGGGGGGCGCGTCGCACTGAAGCTTTCTTT. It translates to CASSQDRGARRTEAFF.

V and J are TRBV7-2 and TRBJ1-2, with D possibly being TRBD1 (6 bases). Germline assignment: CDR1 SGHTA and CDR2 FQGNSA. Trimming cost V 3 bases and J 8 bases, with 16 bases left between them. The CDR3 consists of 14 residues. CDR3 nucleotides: TGTGCCAGCAGCTTTCCAACAGGGATCAACGGCTACACCTTC. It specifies CASSFPTGINGYTF. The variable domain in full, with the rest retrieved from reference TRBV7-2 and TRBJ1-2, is GAGVSQSPSNKVTEKGKDVELRCDPISGHTALYWYRQSLGQGLEFLIYFQGNSAPDKSGLPSDRFSAERTGGSVSTLTIQRTQQEDSAVYLCASSFPTGINGYTFGSGTRLTVV.

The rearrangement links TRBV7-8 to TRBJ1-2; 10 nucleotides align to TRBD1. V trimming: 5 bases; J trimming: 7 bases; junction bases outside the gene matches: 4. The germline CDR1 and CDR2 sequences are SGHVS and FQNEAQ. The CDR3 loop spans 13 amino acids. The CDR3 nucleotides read TGTGCCAGCAGCGCACGGACAGGGGGTGGCTACACCTTC. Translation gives CASSARTGGGYTF.

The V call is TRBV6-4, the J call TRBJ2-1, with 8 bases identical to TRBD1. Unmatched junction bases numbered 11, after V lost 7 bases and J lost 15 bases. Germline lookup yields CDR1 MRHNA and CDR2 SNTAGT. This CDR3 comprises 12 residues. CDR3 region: CASNRGQGRLFF. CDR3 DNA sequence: TGTGCCAGCAACCGCGGACAGGGTCGGCTGTTCTTC.